This TCR beta chain was captured by sequencing in a study of cytomegalovirus exposure and HLA in healthy donors. Whole-study results and caveats: In a later analysis, common viral pathogens appeared linked to several of the most significant clusters.

The V segment lost 5 bases and the J segment 5 bases; nucleotides outside the gene matches: 7. Germline CDR1 reads SGHVS; CDR2 reads FQNEAQ. This CDR3 spans 15 amino acids. Amplification used 60 Vbeta primers and 13 Jbeta primers. The repertoire was sequenced with immunoSEQ multiplex PCR; TCRdb's copy has only in-frame clones and lacks some. Among some 180,000 clones listed, around 76% were seen once. Points on this clone: Its antigen remains unidentified.

This receptor was taken from a man aged 30 to 45 in good health and CMV-seronegative. This chain connects TRBV7-8 to TRBJ2-2; 8 bases fit TRBD1. Source material: PBMCs. The CDR3 spells CASSLRDRITGELFF. CDR3 coding DNA: TGTGCCAGCAGCCTCCGGGACAGGATAACCGGGGAGCTGTTTTTT.